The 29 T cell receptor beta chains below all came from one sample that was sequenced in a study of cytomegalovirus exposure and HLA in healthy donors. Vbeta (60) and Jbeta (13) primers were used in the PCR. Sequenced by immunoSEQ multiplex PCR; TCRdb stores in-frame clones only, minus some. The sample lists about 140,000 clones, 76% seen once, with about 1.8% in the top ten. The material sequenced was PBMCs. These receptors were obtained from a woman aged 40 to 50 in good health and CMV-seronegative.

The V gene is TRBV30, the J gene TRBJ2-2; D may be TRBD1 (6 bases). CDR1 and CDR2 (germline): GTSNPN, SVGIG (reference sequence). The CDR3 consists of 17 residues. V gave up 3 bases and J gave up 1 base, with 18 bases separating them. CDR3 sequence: CAWRSQGFLKNTGELFF. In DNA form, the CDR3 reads TGTGCCTGGAGATCCCAGGGGTTTCTTAAGAACACCGGGGAGCTGTTTTTT.

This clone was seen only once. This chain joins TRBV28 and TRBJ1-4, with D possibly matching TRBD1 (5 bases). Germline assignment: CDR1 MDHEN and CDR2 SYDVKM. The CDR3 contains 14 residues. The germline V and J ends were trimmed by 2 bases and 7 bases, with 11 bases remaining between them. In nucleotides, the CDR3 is TGTGCCAGCAGTTTAGGAGGGGTTGGTGAAAAACTGTTTTTT. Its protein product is CASSLGGVGEKLFF.

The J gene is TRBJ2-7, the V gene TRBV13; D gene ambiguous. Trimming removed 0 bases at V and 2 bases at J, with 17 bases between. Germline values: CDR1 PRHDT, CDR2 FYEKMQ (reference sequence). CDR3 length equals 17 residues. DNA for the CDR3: TGTGCCAGCAGCTTAGGGGGTGTGTCGGGTTCAACCTACGAGCAGTACTTC. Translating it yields CASSLGGVSGSTYEQYF.

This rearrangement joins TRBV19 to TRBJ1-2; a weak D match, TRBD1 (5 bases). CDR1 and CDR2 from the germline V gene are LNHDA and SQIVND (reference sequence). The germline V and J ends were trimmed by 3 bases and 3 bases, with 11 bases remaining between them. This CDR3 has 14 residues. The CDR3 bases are TGTGCCAGTAGTATTGTCAGGGCCCACTATGGCTACACCTTC. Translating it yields CASSIVRAHYGYTF.

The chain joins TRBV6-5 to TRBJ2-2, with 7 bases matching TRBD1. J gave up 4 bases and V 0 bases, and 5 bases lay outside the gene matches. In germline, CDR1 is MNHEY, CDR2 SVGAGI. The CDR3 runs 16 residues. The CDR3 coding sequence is TGTGCCAGCAGTTACTCTACAGGGGTCGGCACCGGGGAGCTGTTTTTT. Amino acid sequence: CASSYSTGVGTGELFF.

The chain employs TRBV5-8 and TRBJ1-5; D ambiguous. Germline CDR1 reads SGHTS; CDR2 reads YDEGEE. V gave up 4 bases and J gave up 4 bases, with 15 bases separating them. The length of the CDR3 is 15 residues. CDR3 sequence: CASSGGAVHNQPQHF. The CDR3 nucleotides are TGTGCCAGCAGCGGCGGAGCGGTTCATAATCAGCCCCAGCATTTT.

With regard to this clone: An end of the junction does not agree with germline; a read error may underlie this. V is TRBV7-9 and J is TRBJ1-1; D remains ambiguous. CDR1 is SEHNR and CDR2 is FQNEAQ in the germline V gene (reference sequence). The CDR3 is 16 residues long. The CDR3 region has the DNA TGTTCCAGCAGCTTACATGCGAGCCCCGGGAACACTGAAGCTTTCTTT. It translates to CSSSLHASPGNTEAFF.

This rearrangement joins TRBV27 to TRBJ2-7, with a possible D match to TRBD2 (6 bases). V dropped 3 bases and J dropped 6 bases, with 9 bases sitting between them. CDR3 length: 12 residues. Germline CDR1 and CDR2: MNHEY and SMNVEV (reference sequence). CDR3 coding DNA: TGTGCCAGCAGTTTGGGGGGTGGCGAGCAGTACTTC. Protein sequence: CASSLGGGEQYF.

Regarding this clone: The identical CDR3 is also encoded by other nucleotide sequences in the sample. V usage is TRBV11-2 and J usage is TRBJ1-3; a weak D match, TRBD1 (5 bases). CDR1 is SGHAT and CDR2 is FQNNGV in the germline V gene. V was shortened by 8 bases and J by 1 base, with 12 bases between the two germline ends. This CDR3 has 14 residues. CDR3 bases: TGTGCCAGCTGGGGGGTTAGTTCTGGAAACACCATATATTTT. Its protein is CASWGVSSGNTIYF.

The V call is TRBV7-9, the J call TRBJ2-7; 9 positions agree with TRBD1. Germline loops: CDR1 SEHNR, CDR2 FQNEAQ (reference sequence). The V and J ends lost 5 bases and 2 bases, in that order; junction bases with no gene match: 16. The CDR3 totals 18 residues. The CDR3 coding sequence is TGTGCCAGCAGCGCAGAGAGTTGGACAGGGGTTCATGCCTACGAGCAGTACTTC. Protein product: CASSAESWTGVHAYEQYF.

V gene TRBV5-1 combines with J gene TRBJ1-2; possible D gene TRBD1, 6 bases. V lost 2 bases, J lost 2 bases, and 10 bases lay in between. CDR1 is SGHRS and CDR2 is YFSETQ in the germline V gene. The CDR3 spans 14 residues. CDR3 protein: CASSLQGGNYGYTF. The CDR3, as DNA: TGCGCCAGCAGCTTACAGGGCGGGAACTATGGCTACACCTTC.

This CDR3 is CASSLVAGVGNEQFF. The CDR3 DNA reads as TGCGCCAGCAGCTTGGTTGCGGGAGTCGGTAATGAGCAGTTCTTC. This rearrangement joins TRBV5-1 to TRBJ2-1; 7 bases are shared with TRBD2. V shed 0 bases, J shed 7 bases, and the junction held 7 bases outside the gene matches. Per germline, CDR1 SGHRS and CDR2 YFSETQ. The CDR3 has 15 amino acids.

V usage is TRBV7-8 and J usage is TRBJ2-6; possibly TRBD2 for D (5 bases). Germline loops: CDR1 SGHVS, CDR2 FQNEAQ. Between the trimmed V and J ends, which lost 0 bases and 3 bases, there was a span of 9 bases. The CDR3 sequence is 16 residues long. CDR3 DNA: TGTGCCAGCAGCTTAGCGCCCGAGGGTGGGGCCAACGTCCTGACTTTC. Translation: CASSLAPEGGANVLTF.

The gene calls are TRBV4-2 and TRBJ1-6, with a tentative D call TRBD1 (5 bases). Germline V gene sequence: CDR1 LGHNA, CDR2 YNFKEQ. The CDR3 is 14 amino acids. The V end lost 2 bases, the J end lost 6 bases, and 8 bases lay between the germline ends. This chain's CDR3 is CASSQRGSNSPLHF. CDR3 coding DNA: TGTGCCAGCAGCCAAAGGGGTTCTAATTCACCCCTCCACTTT.

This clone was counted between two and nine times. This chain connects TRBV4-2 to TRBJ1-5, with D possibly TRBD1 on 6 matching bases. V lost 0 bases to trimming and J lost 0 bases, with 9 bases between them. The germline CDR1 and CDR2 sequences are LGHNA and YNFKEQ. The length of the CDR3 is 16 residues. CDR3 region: CASSQDWTVSNQPQHF. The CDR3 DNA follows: TGTGCCAGCAGCCAAGATTGGACAGTTAGCAATCAGCCCCAGCATTTT.

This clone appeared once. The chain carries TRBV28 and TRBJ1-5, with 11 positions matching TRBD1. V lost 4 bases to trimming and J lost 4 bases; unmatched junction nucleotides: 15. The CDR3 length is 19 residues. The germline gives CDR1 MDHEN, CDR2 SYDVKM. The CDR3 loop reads CASSYPRTGGSGKNQPQHF. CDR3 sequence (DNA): TGTGCCAGCAGTTATCCAAGGACAGGGGGCAGTGGAAAAAATCAGCCCCAGCATTTT.

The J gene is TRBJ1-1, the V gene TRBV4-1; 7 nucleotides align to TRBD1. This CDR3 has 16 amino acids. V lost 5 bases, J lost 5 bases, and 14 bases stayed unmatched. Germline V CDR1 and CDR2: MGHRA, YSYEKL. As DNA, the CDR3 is TGCGCCAGCAGCACCCGACAGGGCTCGGGTTGGACTGAAGCTTTCTTT. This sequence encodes CASSTRQGSGWTEAFF.

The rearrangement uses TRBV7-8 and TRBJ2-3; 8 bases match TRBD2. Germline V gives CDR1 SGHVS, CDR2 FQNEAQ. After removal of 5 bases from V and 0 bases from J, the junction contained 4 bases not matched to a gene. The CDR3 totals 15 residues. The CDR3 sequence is CASSRTSPSTDTQYF. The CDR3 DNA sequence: TGTGCCAGCAGCCGGACTAGCCCTAGCACAGATACGCAGTATTTT.

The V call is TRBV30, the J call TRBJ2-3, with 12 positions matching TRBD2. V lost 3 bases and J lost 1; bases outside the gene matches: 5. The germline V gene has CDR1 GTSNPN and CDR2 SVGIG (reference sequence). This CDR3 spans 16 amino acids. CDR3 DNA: TGTGCCTGGAGCCCACTAGCGGGAGGCGGCACAGATACGCAGTATTTT. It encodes CAWSPLAGGGTDTQYF.

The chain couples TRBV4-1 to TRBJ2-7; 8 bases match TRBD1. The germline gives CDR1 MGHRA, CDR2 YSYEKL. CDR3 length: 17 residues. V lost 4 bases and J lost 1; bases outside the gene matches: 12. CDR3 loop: CASSLRLAGGESYEQYF. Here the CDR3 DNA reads TGCGCCAGCAGCCTCCGACTCGCAGGGGGCGAATCCTACGAGCAGTACTTC.

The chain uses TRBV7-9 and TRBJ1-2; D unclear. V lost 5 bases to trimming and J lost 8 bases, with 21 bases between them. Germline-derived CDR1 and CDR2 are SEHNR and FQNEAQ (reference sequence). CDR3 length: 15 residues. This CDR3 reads CASSQLVGGTKGYTF. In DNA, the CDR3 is TGTGCCAGCAGCCAACTCGTTGGCGGCACCAAAGGCTACACCTTC.

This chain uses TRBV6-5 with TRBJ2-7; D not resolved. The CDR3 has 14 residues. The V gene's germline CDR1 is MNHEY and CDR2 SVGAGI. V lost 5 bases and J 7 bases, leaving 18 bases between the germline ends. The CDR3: CASSTTGPRWEQYF. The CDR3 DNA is TGTGCCAGCAGTACGACGGGTCCGAGGTGGGAGCAGTACTTC.

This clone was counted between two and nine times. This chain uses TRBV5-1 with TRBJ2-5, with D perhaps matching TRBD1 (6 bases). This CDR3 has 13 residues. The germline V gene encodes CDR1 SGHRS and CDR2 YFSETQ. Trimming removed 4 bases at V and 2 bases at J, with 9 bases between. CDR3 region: CASSGGRQETQYF. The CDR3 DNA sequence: TGCGCCAGCAGCGGGGGCAGACAAGAGACCCAGTACTTC.

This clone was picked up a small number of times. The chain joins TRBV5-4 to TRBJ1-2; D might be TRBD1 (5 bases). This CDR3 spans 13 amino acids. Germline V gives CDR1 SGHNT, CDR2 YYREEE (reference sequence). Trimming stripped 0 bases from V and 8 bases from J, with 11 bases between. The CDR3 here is CASSLGGEEGYTF. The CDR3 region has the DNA TGTGCCAGCAGCTTGGGAGGGGAGGAAGGCTACACCTTC.

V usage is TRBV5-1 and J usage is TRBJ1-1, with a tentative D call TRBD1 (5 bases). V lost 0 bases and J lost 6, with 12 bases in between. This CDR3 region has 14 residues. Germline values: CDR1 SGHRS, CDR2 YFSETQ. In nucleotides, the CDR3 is TGCGCCAGCAGCTTGGATGGGGGGTTCGCTGAAGCTTTCTTT. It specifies CASSLDGGFAEAFF.

CDR3 nucleotides: TGTGCCAGCAGCCAATCAGGGACTAGCGGACCGTTCCAAACCTACGAGCAGTACTTC. Translated: CASSQSGTSGPFQTYEQYF. V and J are TRBV4-2 and TRBJ2-7, with 11 bases identical to TRBD2. V lost 2 bases and J lost 2; bases outside the gene matches: 14. Germline-derived CDR1 and CDR2 are LGHNA and YNFKEQ. The CDR3 is made up of 19 amino acids.

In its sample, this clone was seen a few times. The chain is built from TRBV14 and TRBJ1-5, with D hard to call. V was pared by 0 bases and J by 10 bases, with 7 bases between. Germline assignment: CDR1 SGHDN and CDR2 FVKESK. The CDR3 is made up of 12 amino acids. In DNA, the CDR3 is TGTGCCAGCAGCCAAGATCGAGGTCCCCAGCATTTT. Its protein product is CASSQDRGPQHF.

The CDR3 loop reads CASNPGVADTQYF. The CDR3 bases are TGTGCCAGCAATCCGGGGGTTGCAGATACGCAGTATTTT. The chain links TRBV6-5 to TRBJ2-3, with a possible D match to TRBD2 (6 bases). This CDR3 comprises 13 residues. Trimming cost V 7 bases and J 4 bases, with 12 bases left between them. Germline V gene lookup returns CDR1 MNHEY and CDR2 SVGAGI.

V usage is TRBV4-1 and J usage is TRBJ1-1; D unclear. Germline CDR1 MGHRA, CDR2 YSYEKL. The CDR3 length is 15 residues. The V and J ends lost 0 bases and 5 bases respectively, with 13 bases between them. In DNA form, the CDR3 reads TGCGCCAGCAGCCAAGAAGCGGGAGGGTGGACTGAAGCTTTCTTT. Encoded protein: CASSQEAGGWTEAFF.